This TCR beta chain was found in a study of blood T cell repertoires in COVID-19. While infection was still active, Seattle patients were enrolled and then followed longitudinally. The CDR3 length is 14 residues. Germline-derived CDR1 and CDR2 are GTSNPN and SVGIG (reference sequence). V was pared by 7 bases and J by 1 base, with 11 bases between. Original analysis: Using reference gene primer amplification, nucleated cell counts were estimated. Method: immunoSEQ multiplex PCR; TCRdb's copy keeps in-frame clones and lacks some. The DNA gave D and trimming, while V, J and clone size come from that table. This table has 250,000 to 350,000 clones, 65% to 85% appearing once.

V usage is TRBV30 and J usage is TRBJ2-6; perhaps TRBD1 as D (6 bases). The sequenced sample was peripheral blood. The source of this sequence is a human donor with COVID-19, enrolled during active disease. The donor label of this sample is uncertain. The CDR3, as DNA: TGTGCCTCGTACAGGGTTTCTGGGGCCAACGTCCTGACTTTC. This encodes CASYRVSGANVLTF.